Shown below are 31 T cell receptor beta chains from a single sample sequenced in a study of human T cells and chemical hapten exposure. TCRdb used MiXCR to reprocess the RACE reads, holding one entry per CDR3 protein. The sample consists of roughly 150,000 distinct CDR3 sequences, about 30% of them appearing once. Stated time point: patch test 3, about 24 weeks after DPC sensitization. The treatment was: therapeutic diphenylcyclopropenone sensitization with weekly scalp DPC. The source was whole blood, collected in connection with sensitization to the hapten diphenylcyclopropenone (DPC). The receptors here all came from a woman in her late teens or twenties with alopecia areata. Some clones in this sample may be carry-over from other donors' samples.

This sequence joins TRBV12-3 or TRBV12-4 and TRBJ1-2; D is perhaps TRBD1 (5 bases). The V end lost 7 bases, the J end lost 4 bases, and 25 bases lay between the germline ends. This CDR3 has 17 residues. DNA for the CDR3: TGTGCCAGCAATTTGTTCCGGGACTCCCAAGTCCCCTATGGCTACACCTTC. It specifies CASNLFRDSQVPYGYTF.

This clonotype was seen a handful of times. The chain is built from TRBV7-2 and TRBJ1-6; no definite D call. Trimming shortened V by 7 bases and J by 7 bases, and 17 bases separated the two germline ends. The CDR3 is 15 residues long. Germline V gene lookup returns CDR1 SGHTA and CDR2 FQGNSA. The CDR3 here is CASTIFGVLNSPLHF. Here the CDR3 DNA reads TGTGCCAGCACCATTTTCGGGGTTTTGAATTCACCCCTCCACTTT. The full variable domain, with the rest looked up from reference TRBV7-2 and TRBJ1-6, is GAGVSQSPSNKVTEKGKDVELRCDPISGHTALYWYRQSLGQGLEFLIYFQGNSAPDKSGLPSDRFSAERTGGSVSTLTIQRTQQEDSAVYLCASTIFGVLNSPLHFGNGTRLTVT.

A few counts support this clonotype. CDR3 amino acids: CASSAPGTAYEQYF. The DNA of the CDR3 is TGTGCCAGCAGCGCTCCCGGGACAGCCTACGAGCAGTACTTC. The gene calls are TRBV9 and TRBJ2-7; 7 bases fit TRBD1. Germline V gives CDR1 SGDLS, CDR2 YYNGEE. Unmatched junction bases numbered 5, after V lost 3 bases and J lost 2 bases. The CDR3 runs 14 residues.

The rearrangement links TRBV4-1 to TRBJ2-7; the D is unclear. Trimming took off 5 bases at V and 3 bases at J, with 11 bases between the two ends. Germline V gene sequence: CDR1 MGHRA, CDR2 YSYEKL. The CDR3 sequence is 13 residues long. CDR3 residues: CASSDDADYEQYF. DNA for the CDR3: TGCGCCAGCAGCGACGACGCCGACTACGAGCAGTACTTC.

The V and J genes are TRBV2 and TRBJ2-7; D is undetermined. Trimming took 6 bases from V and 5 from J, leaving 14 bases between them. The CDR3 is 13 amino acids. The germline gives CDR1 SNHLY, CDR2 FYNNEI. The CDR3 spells CASRRSDWDEQYF. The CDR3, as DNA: TGTGCCAGCAGGCGCAGTGACTGGGACGAGCAGTACTTC.

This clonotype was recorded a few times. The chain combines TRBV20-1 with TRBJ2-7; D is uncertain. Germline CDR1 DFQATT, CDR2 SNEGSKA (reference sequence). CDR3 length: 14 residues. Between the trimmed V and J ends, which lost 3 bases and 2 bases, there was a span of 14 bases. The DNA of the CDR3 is TGCAGTGCTAGGGCGCTAGTCGGACCCTACGAGCAGTACTTC. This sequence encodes CSARALVGPYEQYF.

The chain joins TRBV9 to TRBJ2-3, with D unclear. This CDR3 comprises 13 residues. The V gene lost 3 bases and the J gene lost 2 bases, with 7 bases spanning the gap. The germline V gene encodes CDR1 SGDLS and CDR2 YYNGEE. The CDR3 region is CASSASPTDTQYF. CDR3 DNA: TGTGCCAGCAGCGCGTCCCCCACAGATACGCAGTATTTT.

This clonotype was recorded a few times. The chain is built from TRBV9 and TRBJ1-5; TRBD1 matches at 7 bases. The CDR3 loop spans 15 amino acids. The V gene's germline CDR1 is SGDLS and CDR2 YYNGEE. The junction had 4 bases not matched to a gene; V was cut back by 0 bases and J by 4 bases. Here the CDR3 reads CASSVAPGQNQPQHF. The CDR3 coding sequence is TGTGCCAGCAGCGTAGCTCCGGGACAGAATCAGCCCCAGCATTTT.

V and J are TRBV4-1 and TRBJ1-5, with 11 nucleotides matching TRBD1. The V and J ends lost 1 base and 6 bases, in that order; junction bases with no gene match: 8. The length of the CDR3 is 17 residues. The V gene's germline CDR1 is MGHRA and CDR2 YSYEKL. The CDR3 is CASSQVLDRGQRQPQHF. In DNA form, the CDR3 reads TGCGCCAGCAGCCAAGTTTTGGACAGGGGGCAACGTCAGCCCCAGCATTTT.

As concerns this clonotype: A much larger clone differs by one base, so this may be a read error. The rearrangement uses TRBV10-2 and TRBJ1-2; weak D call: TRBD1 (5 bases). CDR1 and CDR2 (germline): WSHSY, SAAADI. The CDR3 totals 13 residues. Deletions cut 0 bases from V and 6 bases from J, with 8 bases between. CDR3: CASSESSGHGYTF. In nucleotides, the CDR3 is TGCGCCAGCAGTGAGTCATCGGGGCATGGCTACACCTTC.

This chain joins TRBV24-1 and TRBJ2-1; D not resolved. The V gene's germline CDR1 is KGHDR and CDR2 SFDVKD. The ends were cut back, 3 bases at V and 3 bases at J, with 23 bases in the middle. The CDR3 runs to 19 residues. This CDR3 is CATSDPTPRGPYNYNEQFF. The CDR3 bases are TGTGCCACCAGTGATCCTACTCCTAGAGGCCCTTATAACTACAATGAGCAGTTCTTC.

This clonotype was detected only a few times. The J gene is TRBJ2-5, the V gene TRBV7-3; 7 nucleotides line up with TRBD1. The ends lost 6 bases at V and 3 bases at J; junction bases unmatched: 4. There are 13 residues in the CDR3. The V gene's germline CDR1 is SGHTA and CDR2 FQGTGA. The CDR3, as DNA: TGTGCCAGCAGGCAAACAGGGGAAGAGACCCAGTACTTC. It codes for CASRQTGEETQYF.

CDR3: CSARVRTGSWQYGYTF. CDR3 sequence (DNA): TGCAGTGCTAGAGTACGAACAGGGTCATGGCAGTATGGCTACACCTTC. V usage is TRBV20-1 and J usage is TRBJ1-2; perhaps TRBD1 as D (6 bases). The CDR3 has 16 amino acids. Germline V gene data show CDR1 as DFQATT and CDR2 as SNEGSKA (reference sequence). Trimming stripped 1 base from V and 5 bases from J, with 20 bases between.

CDR3 nucleotide sequence: TGTGCCAGCAGTTTAGGTGTTAGCGGGAGGGCTCAAGAGACCCAGTACTTC. It yields the protein CASSLGVSGRAQETQYF. This chain links TRBV28 with TRBJ2-5, with 11 bases fitting TRBD2. The V gene end was trimmed by 2 bases and the J gene end by 2 bases; junction bases not matched to a gene: 7. This CDR3 region has 17 residues. Germline loops: CDR1 MDHEN, CDR2 SYDVKM. Full variable domain (missing parts from reference TRBV28 and TRBJ2-5): DVKVTQSSRYLVKRTGEKVFLECVQDMDHENMFWYRQDPGLGLRLIYFSYDVKMKEKGDIPEGYSVSREKKERFSLILESASTNQTSMYLCASSLGVSGRAQETQYFGPGTRLLVL.

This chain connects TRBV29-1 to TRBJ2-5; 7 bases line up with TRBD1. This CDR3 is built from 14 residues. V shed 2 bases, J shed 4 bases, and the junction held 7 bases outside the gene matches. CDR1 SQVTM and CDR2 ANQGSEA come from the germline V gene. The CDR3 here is CSVENRGIGETQYF. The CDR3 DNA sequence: TGCAGCGTTGAAAACAGGGGTATCGGAGAGACCCAGTACTTC.

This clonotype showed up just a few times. The CDR3 nucleotides are TGTGCCACACGCCCTAGCGGGGGGGAGGATACGCAGTATTTT. Translated, it gives CATRPSGGEDTQYF. V and J are TRBV24-1 and TRBJ2-3; TRBD2 agrees at 12 bases. CDR3 length: 14 amino acids. The trim removed 10 bases at V and 6 bases at J, leaving 7 bases unmatched. CDR1 and CDR2 from the germline V gene are KGHDR and SFDVKD.

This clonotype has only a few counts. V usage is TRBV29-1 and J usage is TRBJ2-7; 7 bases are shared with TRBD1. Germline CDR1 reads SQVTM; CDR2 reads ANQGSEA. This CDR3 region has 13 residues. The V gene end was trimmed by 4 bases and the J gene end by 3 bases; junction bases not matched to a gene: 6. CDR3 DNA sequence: TGCAGCGTTGTACCGGGACAGAGCTACGAGCAGTACTTC. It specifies CSVVPGQSYEQYF.

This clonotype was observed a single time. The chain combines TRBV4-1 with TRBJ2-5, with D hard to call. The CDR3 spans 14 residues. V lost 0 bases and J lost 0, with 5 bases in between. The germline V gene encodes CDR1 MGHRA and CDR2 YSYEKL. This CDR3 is CASSQEGNQETQYF. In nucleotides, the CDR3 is TGCGCCAGCAGCCAAGAGGGAAACCAAGAGACCCAGTACTTC.

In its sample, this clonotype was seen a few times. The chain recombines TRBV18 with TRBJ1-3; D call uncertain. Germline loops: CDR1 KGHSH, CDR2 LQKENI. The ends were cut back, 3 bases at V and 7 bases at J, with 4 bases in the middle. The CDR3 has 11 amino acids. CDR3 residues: CASSPGNTIYF. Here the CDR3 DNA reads TGTGCCAGCTCACCGGGCAACACCATATATTTT.

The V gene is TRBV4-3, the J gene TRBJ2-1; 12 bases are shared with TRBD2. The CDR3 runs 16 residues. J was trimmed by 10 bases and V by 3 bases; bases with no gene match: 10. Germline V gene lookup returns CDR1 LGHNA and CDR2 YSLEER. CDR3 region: CASSHHTSGRKLEQFF. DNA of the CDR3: TGCGCCAGCAGCCATCACACTAGCGGGAGGAAATTGGAGCAGTTCTTC.

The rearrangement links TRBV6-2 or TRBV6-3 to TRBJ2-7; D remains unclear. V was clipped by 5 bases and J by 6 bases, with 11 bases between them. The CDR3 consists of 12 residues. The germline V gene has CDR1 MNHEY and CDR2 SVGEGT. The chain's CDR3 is CASSRLLVEQYF. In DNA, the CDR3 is TGTGCCAGCAGTAGGCTCCTCGTCGAGCAGTACTTC.

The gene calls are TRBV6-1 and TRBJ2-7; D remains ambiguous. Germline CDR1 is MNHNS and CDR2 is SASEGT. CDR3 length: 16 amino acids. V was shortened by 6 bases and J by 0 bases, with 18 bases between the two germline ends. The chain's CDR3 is CASSTKAPLLSYEQYF. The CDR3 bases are TGTGCCAGCAGCACTAAGGCCCCACTCCTCTCCTACGAGCAGTACTTC.

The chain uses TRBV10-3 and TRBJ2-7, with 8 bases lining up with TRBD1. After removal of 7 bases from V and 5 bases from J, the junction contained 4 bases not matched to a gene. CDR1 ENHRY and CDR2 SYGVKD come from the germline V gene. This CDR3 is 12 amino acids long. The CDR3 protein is CAITRTGNEQYF. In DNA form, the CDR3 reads TGTGCCATCACTAGGACAGGGAACGAGCAGTACTTC.

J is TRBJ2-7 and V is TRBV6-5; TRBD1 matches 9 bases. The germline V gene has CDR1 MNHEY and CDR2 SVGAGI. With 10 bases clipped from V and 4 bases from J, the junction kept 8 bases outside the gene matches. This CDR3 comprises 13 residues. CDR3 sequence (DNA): TGTGCCACTCGTGGACAGGGGTTATACGAGCAGTACTTC. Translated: CATRGQGLYEQYF.

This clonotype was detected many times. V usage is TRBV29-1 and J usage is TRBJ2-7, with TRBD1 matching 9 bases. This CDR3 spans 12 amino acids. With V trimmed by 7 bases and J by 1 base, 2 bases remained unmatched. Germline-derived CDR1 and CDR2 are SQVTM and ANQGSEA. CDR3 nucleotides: TGCAGCGCAGGGACAGGGTCCTACGAGCAGTACTTC. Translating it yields CSAGTGSYEQYF.

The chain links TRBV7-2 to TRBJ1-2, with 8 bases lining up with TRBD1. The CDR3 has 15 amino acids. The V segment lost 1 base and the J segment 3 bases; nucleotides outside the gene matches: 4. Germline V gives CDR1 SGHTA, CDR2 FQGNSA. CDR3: CASSLDDRGYYGYTF. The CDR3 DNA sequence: TGTGCCAGCAGCTTAGACGACAGGGGTTACTATGGCTACACCTTC.

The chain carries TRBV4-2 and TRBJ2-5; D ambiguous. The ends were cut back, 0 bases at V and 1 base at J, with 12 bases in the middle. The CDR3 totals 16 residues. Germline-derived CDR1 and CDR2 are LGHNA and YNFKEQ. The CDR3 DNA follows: TGTGCCAGCAGCCAAGATTCGAACCCAGCCCAAGAGACCCAGTACTTC. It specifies CASSQDSNPAQETQYF.

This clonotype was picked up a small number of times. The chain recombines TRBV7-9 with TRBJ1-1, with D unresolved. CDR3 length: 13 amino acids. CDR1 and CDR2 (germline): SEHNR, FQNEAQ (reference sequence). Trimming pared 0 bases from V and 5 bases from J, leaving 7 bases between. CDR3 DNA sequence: TGTGCCAGCAGCTTAGCGGACGGGACTGAAGCTTTCTTT. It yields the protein CASSLADGTEAFF.

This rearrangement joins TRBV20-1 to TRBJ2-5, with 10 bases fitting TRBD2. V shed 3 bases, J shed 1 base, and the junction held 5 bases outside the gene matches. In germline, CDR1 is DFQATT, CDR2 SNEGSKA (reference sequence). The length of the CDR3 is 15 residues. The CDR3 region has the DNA TGCAGTGCTAGTGGGATAGCGGGGGGCCAAGAGACCCAGTACTTC. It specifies CSASGIAGGQETQYF.

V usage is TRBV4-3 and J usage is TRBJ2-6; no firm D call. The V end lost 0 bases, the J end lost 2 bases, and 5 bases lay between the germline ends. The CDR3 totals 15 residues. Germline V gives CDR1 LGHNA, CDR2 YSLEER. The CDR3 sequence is CASSQEPPGANVLTF. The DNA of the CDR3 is TGCGCCAGCAGCCAAGAGCCTCCTGGGGCCAACGTCCTGACTTTC.

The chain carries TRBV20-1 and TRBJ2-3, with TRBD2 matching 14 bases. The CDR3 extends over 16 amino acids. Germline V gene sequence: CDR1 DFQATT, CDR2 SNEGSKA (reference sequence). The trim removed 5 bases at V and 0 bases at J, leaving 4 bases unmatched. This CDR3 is CSARTSGRTSTDTQYF. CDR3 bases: TGCAGTGCTCGGACTAGCGGGAGGACTAGCACAGATACGCAGTATTTT.